This T cell receptor beta chain was observed in a study of immune evolution from preneoplasia to lung adenocarcinoma. CDR1 and CDR2 from the germline V gene are LNHDA and SQIVND (reference sequence). This CDR3 is 16 amino acids long. V shed 6 bases and J 0 bases; nucleotides not matched to a gene: 8. Method: immunoSEQ multiplex PCR; TCRdb's copy keeps in-frame clones and lacks some. The table has some 9,200 clones, approximately 85% seen once. Input material: FFPE minimally invasive lung adenocarcinoma tissue. The chain uses TRBV19 and TRBJ1-5, with TRBD1 matching 7 bases. The receptor comes from a person aged 70 to 85 with lung adenocarcinoma. The CDR3 nucleotides are TGTGCCAGTAGGACTAGACAGGGATATAGCAATCAGCCCCAGCATTTT. This sequence encodes CASRTRQGYSNQPQHF. Drawing the rest from reference TRBV19 and TRBJ1-5, the complete variable domain is DGGITQSPKYLFRKEGQNVTLSCEQNLNHDAMYWYRQDPGQGLRLIYYSQIVNDFQKGDIAEGYSVSREKKESFPLTVTSAQKNPTAFYLCASRTRQGYSNQPQHFGDGTRLSIL.